The source of this T cell receptor beta chain is a study of coeliac disease. Study conclusions and caveats: Control samples showed higher TRB and TRG clonality than intraepithelial and lamina propria samples in active celiac disease.

Profiled with immunoSEQ multiplex PCR; TCRdb holds only in-frame clones, not every one. The sample shows 3,500 to 5,000 clones, roughly two thirds of them seen only once. This clone was detected only a few times. Its cognate antigen is unknown. Germline lookup yields CDR1 MNHNS and CDR2 SASEGT. The CDR3 covers 15 residues. Trimming took 2 bases from V and 5 from J, leaving 15 bases between them. The receptor was isolated from a man aged 65 to 79 with active celiac disease. Sample: intraepithelial lymphocytes from the gut. The V gene is TRBV6-1, the J gene TRBJ1-1; D is possibly TRBD1 (6 bases). CDR3 loop: CASSEWGQGLTEAFF. CDR3 DNA sequence: TGTGCCAGCAGTGAATGGGGGCAGGGTCTTACTGAAGCTTTCTTT.